This TCR beta chain appears in the sequencing data of a study of control samples from healthy donors and cancer patients. The method was immunoSEQ multiplex PCR; TCRdb's version includes in-frame clones alone and lacks a portion of them. The table includes tens of thousands of clones, around 87% detected once. Material for sequencing was PBMCs. This receptor was obtained from a woman in her sixties with lung cancer.

CDR3 loop: CASSQGGSRYEQYF. The DNA of the CDR3 is TGTGCCAGCAGCCAAGGCGGGAGTCGGTACGAGCAGTACTTC. This chain uses TRBV3-1 (or the pseudogene TRBV3-2) with TRBJ2-7, with 7 bases that match TRBD2. Germline V lookup: CDR1 LGHDT, CDR2 YNNKEL (reference sequence). J gave up 4 bases and V 1 base, and 4 bases lay outside the gene matches. This CDR3 has 14 amino acids.